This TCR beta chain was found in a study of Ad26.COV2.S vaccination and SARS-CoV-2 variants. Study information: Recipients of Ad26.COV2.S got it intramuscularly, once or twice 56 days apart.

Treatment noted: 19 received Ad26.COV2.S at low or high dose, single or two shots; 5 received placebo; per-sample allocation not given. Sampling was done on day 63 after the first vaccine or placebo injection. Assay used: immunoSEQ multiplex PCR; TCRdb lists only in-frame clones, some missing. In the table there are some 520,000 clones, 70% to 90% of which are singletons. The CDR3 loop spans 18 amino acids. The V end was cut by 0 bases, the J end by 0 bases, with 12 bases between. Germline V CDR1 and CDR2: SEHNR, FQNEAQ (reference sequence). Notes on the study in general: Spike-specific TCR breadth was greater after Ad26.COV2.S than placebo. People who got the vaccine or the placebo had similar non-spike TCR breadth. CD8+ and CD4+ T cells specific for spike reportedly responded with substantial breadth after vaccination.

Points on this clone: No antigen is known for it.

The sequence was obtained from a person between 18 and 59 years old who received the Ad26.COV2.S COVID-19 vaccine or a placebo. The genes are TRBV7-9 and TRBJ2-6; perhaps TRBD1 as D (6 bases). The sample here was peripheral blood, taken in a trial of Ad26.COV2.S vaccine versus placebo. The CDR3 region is CASSLAAGASSGANVLTF. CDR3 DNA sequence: TGTGCCAGCAGCTTAGCGGCAGGGGCAAGCTCTGGGGCCAACGTCCTGACTTTC. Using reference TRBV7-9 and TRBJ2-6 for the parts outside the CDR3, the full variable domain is DTGVSQNPRHKITKRGQNVTFRCDPISEHNRLYWYRQTLGQGPEFLTYFQNEAQLEKSRLLSDRFSAERPKGSFSTLEIQRTEQGDSAMYLCASSLAAGASSGANVLTFGAGSRLTVL.